The 18 T cell receptor beta chains below come from one sample, sequenced in a study of neurological immune-mediated disorders. From the 5' RACE reads, TCRdb called clonotypes with MiXCR, one entry per CDR3 protein. The sample records tens of thousands of distinct CDR3 sequences, around 3.4% being singletons. Sequencing used PBMCs. The source is a middle-aged man with multiple sclerosis.

This clonotype was found many times. V and J are TRBV14 and TRBJ2-3; D may be TRBD1 (5 bases). The CDR3 runs to 17 residues. CDR1 and CDR2 from the germline V gene are SGHDN and FVKESK. Trimming removed 2 bases from V and 2 bases from J, with 17 bases in between. DNA for the CDR3: TGTGCCAGCAGCCAATCAACAGGCCCTACGACCACAGATACGCAGTATTTT. Residues: CASSQSTGPTTTDTQYF.

In this sample, this clonotype turned up many times. This chain links TRBV24-1 with TRBJ1-5, with 10 positions matching TRBD1. With 9 bases clipped from V and 3 bases from J, the junction kept 7 bases outside the gene matches. CDR3 size: 15 residues. Germline V lookup: CDR1 KGHDR, CDR2 SFDVKD. CDR3 loop: CATGGTGASNQPQHF. The CDR3 DNA is TGTGCCACCGGGGGGACAGGGGCCTCCAATCAGCCCCAGCATTTT.

In its sample, this clonotype was seen many times. The chain links TRBV20-1 to TRBJ2-3, with 7 nucleotides matching TRBD2. The germline gives CDR1 DFQATT, CDR2 SNEGSKA (reference sequence). The CDR3 totals 15 residues. Trimming removed 5 bases from V and 2 bases from J; junction bases left unmatched: 10. CDR3 in amino acids: CSAASPSGLTDTQYF. DNA of the CDR3: TGCAGTGCTGCCTCTCCTAGCGGACTCACAGATACGCAGTATTTT.

Many counts were recorded for this clonotype. V is TRBV20-1 and J is TRBJ1-5, with D unresolved. This CDR3 contains 12 residues. Looked up from germline, CDR1 is DFQATT and CDR2 is SNEGSKA (reference sequence). V was trimmed by 0 bases and J by 4 bases, leaving 4 bases between them. CDR3 in amino acids: CSARDLNQPQHF. The CDR3 region has the DNA TGCAGTGCTAGAGATCTAAATCAGCCCCAGCATTTT.

This clonotype showed up just a few times. The junction does not match germline at one end; this may be a read error. The V and J genes are TRBV12-3 or TRBV12-4 and TRBJ1-5; unclear D gene. The CDR3 loop spans 13 amino acids. The CDR3 DNA sequence: TGTGCCAGCAGCGCCCGAGAAAATCAGCCCCAGAATTTT. This sequence encodes CASSARENQPQNF.

This clonotype was found many times. The chain has TRBV7-3 and TRBJ2-3, with TRBD2 matching 7 bases. From germline, CDR1 is SGHTA and CDR2 FQGTGA. V lost 1 base, J lost 6 bases, and 7 bases stayed unmatched. This CDR3 has 15 amino acids. Here the CDR3 reads CASSLMSGASDTQYF. In DNA, the CDR3 is TGTGCCAGCAGCTTAATGAGCGGGGCCTCCGATACGCAGTATTTT.

In its sample, this clonotype was seen many times. The rearrangement uses TRBV5-1 and TRBJ1-1; 9 bases are shared with TRBD1. Trimming at V came to 4 bases and at J to 2 bases, leaving 6 bases not matched to a gene. This CDR3 comprises 15 residues. Germline V gene data show CDR1 as SGHRS and CDR2 as YFSETQ. CDR3 protein: CASSPRTGANTEAFF. The DNA for the CDR3 is TGCGCCAGCAGCCCGAGGACAGGGGCCAACACTGAAGCTTTCTTT.

This clonotype has a count of ten or more. V usage is TRBV7-6 and J usage is TRBJ1-5; possible D gene TRBD1, 6 bases. Trimming shortened V by 5 bases and J by 2 bases, and 10 bases separated the two germline ends. The germline gives CDR1 SGHVS, CDR2 FNYEAQ. CDR3 size: 14 residues. CDR3: CASSLTGRNQPQHF. The CDR3, as DNA: TGTGCCAGCAGCCTGACAGGTCGCAATCAGCCCCAGCATTTT. Filled out from reference TRBV7-6 and TRBJ1-5, the complete variable domain reads GAGVSQSPRYKVTKRGQDVALRCDPISGHVSLYWYRQALGQGPEFLTYFNYEAQQDKSGLPNDRFSAERPEGSISTLTIQRTEQRDSAMYRCASSLTGRNQPQHFGDGTRLSIL.

This clonotype was counted at least ten times. A read error may account for a junction end that differs from germline. This chain connects TRBV6-5 to TRBJ1-6; maybe TRBD1 (5 bases). The CDR3 extends over 14 amino acids. CDR1 and CDR2 (germline): MNHEY, SVGAGI. The CDR3: CASRMGVAHRSLNF. The CDR3 coding sequence is TGTGCCAGCAGGATGGGGGTAGCGCATAGATCCCTCAACTTT.

This clonotype was found a few times. A much larger clone differs from this one at a single base, so this may be a read error. The chain combines TRBV9 with TRBJ2-1; 9 bases agree with TRBD2. Looked up from germline, CDR1 is SGDLS and CDR2 is YYNGEE. The CDR3 has 18 amino acids. The trim removed 0 bases at V and 2 bases at J, leaving 9 bases unmatched. The CDR3 loop is CASSVAHSSGGTYNEQFF. The CDR3 nucleotides read TGTGCCAGCAGCGTAGCTCATAGTAGCGGGGGAACCTACAATGAGCAGTTCTTC.

This clonotype was counted many times. Relative to the germline gene, one junction end is altered; a read error may explain this. This chain joins TRBV20-1 and TRBJ1-5; a weak D match, TRBD1 (6 bases). The CDR3 covers 13 residues. The V gene's germline CDR1 is DFQATT and CDR2 SNEGSKA (reference sequence). The DNA for the CDR3 is TGCAGTGCTAGAGGGCCAGGGGATCAGCCCCAGAATTTT. Protein: CSARGPGDQPQNF.

This clonotype was observed many times. The chain couples TRBV4-2 to TRBJ2-5; 9 positions agree with TRBD2. There are 17 residues in the CDR3. Looked up from germline, CDR1 is LGHNA and CDR2 is YNFKEQ. V lost 1 base and J lost 2; bases outside the gene matches: 8. CDR3 region: CASSQGAASGDQETQYF. Here the CDR3 DNA reads TGTGCCAGCAGCCAAGGAGCGGCTAGCGGGGATCAAGAGACCCAGTACTTC.

This clonotype has at least ten counts. This chain uses TRBV12-3 or TRBV12-4 with TRBJ2-7; 8 bases map to TRBD2. There are 14 residues in the CDR3. The V segment lost 3 bases and the J segment 1 base; nucleotides outside the gene matches: 2. The CDR3 here is CASSFERGSYEQYF. The CDR3 coding sequence is TGTGCCAGCAGTTTCGAGCGGGGGTCCTACGAGCAGTACTTC.

This clonotype was observed at least ten times. The chain employs TRBV4-1 and TRBJ2-3; TRBD1 aligns across 9 bases. CDR1 and CDR2 from the germline V gene are MGHRA and YSYEKL. The J segment lost 14 bases and the V segment lost 6 bases, leaving 9 bases of the junction unmatched. This CDR3 is 12 amino acids long. CDR3 sequence: CASRSRDRDRYF. The DNA for the CDR3 is TGCGCCAGCAGAAGCCGGGACAGGGATCGGTATTTT.

This clonotype occurred a few times. The J gene is TRBJ1-2, the V gene TRBV29-1; D gene ambiguous. Trimming took 7 bases from V and 6 from J, leaving 15 bases between them. The CDR3 runs to 12 residues. The V gene's germline CDR1 is SQVTM and CDR2 ANQGSEA. The CDR3, as DNA: TGCAGCGGGGGATCGTGGAGGAATGGCTACACCTTC. Encoded protein: CSGGSWRNGYTF.

This clonotype was recorded many times. The V gene is TRBV20-1, the J gene TRBJ2-4; D gene unclear. Trimming cost V 4 bases and J 6 bases, with 19 bases left between them. Germline CDR1 reads DFQATT; CDR2 reads SNEGSKA (reference sequence). The CDR3 loop spans 15 amino acids. CDR3: CSAIDAQNEGNIQYF. For the CDR3, the DNA is TGCAGTGCTATTGACGCCCAGAACGAAGGAAACATTCAGTACTTC.

About this clonotype itself: A read error may account for a junction end that differs from germline. The chain carries TRBV6-5 and TRBJ2-2, with 12 bases aligning to TRBD2. Per germline, CDR1 MNHEY and CDR2 SVGAGI. The CDR3 consists of 15 residues. The CDR3 reads CDSSYPSGGAGELFF. Here the CDR3 DNA reads TGTGACAGCAGTTACCCTAGCGGGGGGGCCGGGGAGCTGTTTTTT.

For this clonotype: One end of the junction does not line up with germline, which may come from a read error. This rearrangement joins TRBV6-7 to TRBJ1-5, with D perhaps TRBD1 (5 bases). TRBV6-7 is filed as an ORF, its function uncertain. The CDR3 is 15 residues long. CDR3 in DNA: TGTGCCAGCAACTCCCTGGACATACGCAATCAGCCCCAGAATTTT. It encodes CASNSLDIRNQPQNF.